Presented here are 26 T cell receptor beta chains from one specimen sequenced in a study of CD8+ T cells in alopecia areata. Extraction of RNA preceded its reverse transcription into cDNA, which served as the sequencing template. Generated by immunoSEQ multiplex PCR, the TCRdb table keeps only in-frame clones and is missing some. The table lists 130,000 to 150,000 clones, 85% to 90% of them singletons. The sequencing here drew on CD8+ T cells sorted from blood, taken at week 0. These receptor sequences come from a human donor with alopecia areata.

This clone has a handful of counts. This chain links TRBV2 with TRBJ1-6, with 10 bases aligning to TRBD1. Per the germline V gene, CDR1 is SNHLY and CDR2 is FYNNEI. The CDR3 spans 14 residues. The V and J ends lost 8 bases and 7 bases, in that order; junction bases with no gene match: 5. CDR3 DNA: TGTGCCAGCGATCCGGGACAGGGGAATTCACCCCTCCACTTT. This translates into CASDPGQGNSPLHF.

V usage is TRBV7-8 and J usage is TRBJ2-2; a weak D match, TRBD1 (5 bases). The ends were cut back, 3 bases at V and 7 bases at J, with 9 bases in the middle. CDR1 is SGHVS, CDR2 FQNEAQ, per germline. This CDR3 spans 13 amino acids. This CDR3 is CASSFGASGELFF. The CDR3 region has the DNA TGTGCCAGCAGCTTTGGGGCGAGCGGGGAGCTGTTTTTT. Using reference TRBV7-8 and TRBJ2-2 for the parts outside the CDR3, the full variable domain is GAGVSQSPRYKVAKRGQDVALRCDPISGHVSLFWYQQALGQGPEFLTYFQNEAQLDKSGLPSDRFFAERPEGSVSTLKIQRTQQEDSAVYLCASSFGASGELFFGEGSRLTVL.

This clone appeared a few times. CDR3 bases: TGTGCCAGCAGCTTAACCCGGGTACTAGACGAGCAGTACTTC. Its protein product is CASSLTRVLDEQYF. V gene TRBV7-9 combines with J gene TRBJ2-7; D is possibly TRBD2 (5 bases). Looked up from germline, CDR1 is SEHNR and CDR2 is FQNEAQ (reference sequence). V lost 2 bases to trimming and J lost 5 bases, with 13 bases between them. There are 14 residues in the CDR3.

The chain links TRBV7-8 to TRBJ1-5; 8 bases line up with TRBD1. V lost 4 bases and J lost 5; bases outside the gene matches: 4. The CDR3 spans 14 residues. Germline CDR1 is SGHVS and CDR2 is FQNEAQ. DNA for the CDR3: TGTGCCAGCAGCTGGACAGGGTTGGATCAGCCCCAGCATTTT. This encodes CASSWTGLDQPQHF.

This clone came up once. This chain connects TRBV29-1 to TRBJ2-7, with 8 bases identical to TRBD1. The CDR3 loop spans 13 amino acids. From germline, CDR1 is SQVTM and CDR2 ANQGSEA. After removal of 6 bases from V and 3 bases from J, the junction contained 7 bases not matched to a gene. CDR3 sequence reads: CSVWGTGDYEQYF. The CDR3 DNA reads TGCAGCGTATGGGGGACAGGTGACTACGAGCAGTACTTC.

The chain carries TRBV18 and TRBJ2-7; TRBD1 might be the D (6 bases). The germline gives CDR1 KGHSH, CDR2 LQKENI. This CDR3 spans 14 amino acids. V lost 1 base, J lost 5 bases, and 12 bases lay in between. CDR3: CASSPRQASHEQYF. The DNA for the CDR3 is TGTGCCAGCTCACCACGACAGGCCAGCCACGAGCAGTACTTC.

Comments on this clone: Different DNA sequences within this sample yield the same CDR3. The chain combines TRBV5-1 with TRBJ2-1, with D possibly being TRBD2 (6 bases). The V gene's germline CDR1 is SGHRS and CDR2 YFSETQ. The CDR3 covers 14 residues. With 5 bases removed from V and 5 bases from J, the gap between germline ends came to 14 bases. The CDR3 sequence: CASSPGTGDNEQFF. CDR3 DNA: TGCGCCAGCAGTCCCGGGACTGGGGACAATGAGCAGTTCTTC.

The chain carries TRBV29-1 and TRBJ2-1; D is perhaps TRBD2 (6 bases). Germline V gene data show CDR1 as SQVTM and CDR2 as ANQGSEA. V shed 6 bases and J shed 1 base, with 13 bases lying between them. This CDR3 comprises 14 residues. The CDR3 DNA follows: TGCAGCGTCGACAAGCGGGTTTCCTACAATGAGCAGTTCTTC. It is translated as CSVDKRVSYNEQFF.

This chain links TRBV10-1 with TRBJ1-1; D gene unclear. V lost 2 bases to trimming and J lost 7 bases, with 11 bases between them. Germline V gene data show CDR1 as WNHNN and CDR2 as SYGVQD (reference sequence). This CDR3 has 13 residues. The CDR3 DNA reads TGCGCCAGCAGTGAGGAGGGTTGGATTGAAGCTTTCTTT. Amino acids: CASSEEGWIEAFF.

This clone was counted once. The chain recombines TRBV6-1 with TRBJ2-1, with TRBD1 identical over 10 bases. The trim removed 2 bases at V and 3 bases at J, leaving 16 bases unmatched. Germline lookup yields CDR1 MNHNS and CDR2 SASEGT. The CDR3 is 20 residues long. The CDR3 here is CASSEWVAGTGVEDYNEQFF. The CDR3 nucleotides read TGTGCCAGCAGTGAATGGGTTGCGGGGACAGGGGTGGAAGACTACAATGAGCAGTTCTTC.

The chain has TRBV19 and TRBJ2-7; TRBD1 might be the D (6 bases). Germline-derived CDR1 and CDR2 are LNHDA and SQIVND (reference sequence). The CDR3 is 15 amino acids. The V end was cut by 5 bases, the J end by 0 bases, with 14 bases between. The CDR3 reads CASSPGAASSYEQYF. The CDR3 region has the DNA TGTGCCAGTAGTCCAGGGGCGGCTAGCTCCTACGAGCAGTACTTC. Looking up the rest from reference TRBV19 and TRBJ2-7 gives the full variable domain: DGGITQSPKYLFRKEGQNVTLSCEQNLNHDAMYWYRQDPGQGLRLIYYSQIVNDFQKGDIAEGYSVSREKKESFPLTVTSAQKNPTAFYLCASSPGAASSYEQYFGPGTRLTVT.

This chain joins TRBV5-1 and TRBJ2-1; a possible D gene is TRBD1 (6 bases). V was clipped by 1 base and J by 0 bases, with 11 bases between them. The CDR3 runs 16 residues. Germline-derived CDR1 and CDR2 are SGHRS and YFSETQ. CDR3 DNA: TGCGCCAGCAGCTTGTACAGGGCGAGCTCCTACAATGAGCAGTTCTTC. This translates into CASSLYRASSYNEQFF.

The chain links TRBV29-1 to TRBJ1-2; TRBD1 is a possible D gene (6 bases). The germline CDR1 and CDR2 sequences are SQVTM and ANQGSEA. Trimming left V 8 bases short and J 8 bases short, with 21 bases between. There are 13 residues in the CDR3. The DNA for the CDR3 is TGCAGCATACGCGTTGGGGGCGCGCACGGCTACACCTTC. Its protein product is CSIRVGGAHGYTF.

This clone was observed once. V is TRBV25-1 and J is TRBJ2-2; D is possibly TRBD1 (6 bases). V was cut by 3 bases and J by 4 bases, with 12 bases left in between. The germline V gene encodes CDR1 MGHDK and CDR2 SYGVNS. This CDR3 region has 15 residues. CDR3 amino acids: CASSEKTGSTGELFF. The CDR3 nucleotides are TGTGCCAGCAGTGAGAAAACAGGGTCCACCGGGGAGCTGTTTTTT. Complete variable domain (other parts from reference TRBV25-1 and TRBJ2-2): EADIYQTPRYLVIGTGKKITLECSQTMGHDKMYWYQQDPGMELHLIHYSYGVNSTEKGDLSSESTVSRIRTEHFPLTLESARPSHTSQYLCASSEKTGSTGELFFGEGSRLTVL.

The chain links TRBV10-2 to TRBJ1-2, with D perhaps TRBD1 (5 bases). The CDR3 spans 11 residues. The V gene lost 3 bases and the J gene lost 6 bases, with 5 bases spanning the gap. Germline CDR1 is WSHSY and CDR2 is SAAADI. Written as DNA, the CDR3 is TGCGCCAGCAGTGAAGGGGATGGCTACACCTTC. As protein: CASSEGDGYTF.

The chain carries TRBV27 and TRBJ2-2; D not resolved. Germline V gene data show CDR1 as MNHEY and CDR2 as SMNVEV (reference sequence). CDR3 length equals 11 residues. Trimming removed 8 bases from V and 7 bases from J, with 8 bases in between. The CDR3 region has the DNA TGTGCCAGCTGGTATGGCGGGGAGCTGTTTTTT. Amino acid sequence: CASWYGGELFF.

V gene TRBV27 combines with J gene TRBJ2-7; 7 nucleotides line up with TRBD2. The V gene's germline CDR1 is MNHEY and CDR2 SMNVEV (reference sequence). V shed 7 bases, J shed 2 bases, and the junction held 11 bases outside the gene matches. CDR3 length: 15 residues. CDR3 bases: TGTGCCAGCACCTTCGGGTCTAGCGGCACCTACGAGCAGTACTTC. Protein: CASTFGSSGTYEQYF.

The chain has TRBV5-6 and TRBJ2-1; tentatively, D is TRBD2 (6 bases). The germline V gene encodes CDR1 SGHDT and CDR2 YYEEEE. The CDR3 loop spans 15 amino acids. V was cut by 4 bases and J by 3 bases, with 14 bases left in between. The CDR3, as DNA: TGTGCCAGCAGCGTCGACCGGGAGTACTACAATGAGCAGTTCTTC. Its translation: CASSVDREYYNEQFF.

J is TRBJ2-1 and V is TRBV30; 8 bases agree with TRBD2. Per germline, CDR1 GTSNPN and CDR2 SVGIG (reference sequence). V trimming: 2 bases; J trimming: 4 bases; junction bases outside the gene matches: 4. The CDR3 totals 14 residues. The CDR3 region has the DNA TGTGCCTGGAGTAGCGGGGGAATGTACAATGAGCAGTTCTTC. This translates into CAWSSGGMYNEQFF.

The rearrangement links TRBV9 to TRBJ1-3; unclear D gene. The V gene's germline CDR1 is SGDLS and CDR2 YYNGEE. V was trimmed by 3 bases and J by 0 bases, leaving 4 bases between them. The CDR3 is 13 residues long. The CDR3 nucleotides are TGTGCCAGCAGCGGACACTCTGGAAACACCATATATTTT. Encoded protein: CASSGHSGNTIYF. The variable domain in full, completed from reference TRBV9 and TRBJ1-3, reads DSGVTQTPKHLITATGQRVTLRCSPRSGDLSVYWYQQSLDQGLQFLIQYYNGEERAKGNILERFSAQQFPDLHSELNLSSLELGDSALYFCASSGHSGNTIYFGEGSWLTVV.

The rearrangement uses TRBV18 and TRBJ1-5, with D unresolved. The V gene lost 4 bases and the J gene lost 5 bases, with 9 bases spanning the gap. The CDR3 is 13 residues long. CDR1 and CDR2 (germline): KGHSH, LQKENI. CDR3 loop: CASSLMVDQPQHF. As DNA, the CDR3 is TGTGCCAGCTCACTGATGGTGGATCAGCCCCAGCATTTT.

The chain has TRBV25-1 and TRBJ1-2, with 7 bases identical to TRBD1. There are 12 residues in the CDR3. The ends lost 10 bases at V and 4 bases at J; junction bases unmatched: 6. The germline V gene encodes CDR1 MGHDK and CDR2 SYGVNS. In DNA form, the CDR3 reads TGTGCCACAGGAGGGGGCAGCTATGGCTACACCTTC. Translation gives CATGGGSYGYTF.

The genes are TRBV30 and TRBJ2-1; a possible D gene is TRBD1 (6 bases). CDR1 and CDR2 (germline): GTSNPN, SVGIG (reference sequence). This CDR3 has 12 amino acids. Trimming took 0 bases from V and 12 from J, leaving 12 bases between them. The CDR3 DNA reads TGTGCCTGGAGTGTCGGGACACTGCTGCAGTTCTTC. Protein: CAWSVGTLLQFF.

V is TRBV5-1 and J is TRBJ1-1, with TRBD1 identical over 9 bases. The CDR3 length is 15 residues. The germline V gene encodes CDR1 SGHRS and CDR2 YFSETQ. After removal of 4 bases from V and 0 bases from J, the junction contained 4 bases not matched to a gene. The CDR3 sequence: CASSPGQGMNTEAFF. The CDR3 DNA sequence: TGCGCCAGCAGCCCAGGACAGGGGATGAACACTGAAGCTTTCTTT.

This clone was counted once. V gene TRBV7-8 combines with J gene TRBJ2-7; D remains ambiguous. Trimming left V 4 bases short and J 5 bases short, with 18 bases between. The CDR3 spans 15 residues. The germline CDR1 and CDR2 sequences are SGHVS and FQNEAQ. The CDR3: CASSSGPPVPNEQYF. DNA of the CDR3: TGTGCCAGCAGCTCCGGGCCCCCGGTCCCCAACGAGCAGTACTTC.

V and J are TRBV5-6 and TRBJ2-1; D uncertain. Germline V CDR1 and CDR2: SGHDT, YYEEEE. Trimming stripped 3 bases from V and 2 bases from J, with 6 bases between. The CDR3 sequence is 13 residues long. CDR3 protein: CASSSSTYNEQFF. CDR3 sequence (DNA): TGTGCCAGCAGCTCCAGCACCTACAATGAGCAGTTCTTC.